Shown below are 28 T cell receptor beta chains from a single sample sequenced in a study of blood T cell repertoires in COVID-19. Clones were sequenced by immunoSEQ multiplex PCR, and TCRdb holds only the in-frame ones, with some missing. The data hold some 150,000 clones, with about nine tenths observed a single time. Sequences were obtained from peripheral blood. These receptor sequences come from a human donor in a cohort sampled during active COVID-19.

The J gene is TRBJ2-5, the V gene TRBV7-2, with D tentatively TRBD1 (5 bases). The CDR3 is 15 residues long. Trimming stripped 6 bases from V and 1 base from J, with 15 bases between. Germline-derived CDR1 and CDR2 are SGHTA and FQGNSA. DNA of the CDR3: TGTGCCAGCAGTCTCACTCGGACATCCCAAGAGACCCAGTACTTC. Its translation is CASSLTRTSQETQYF.

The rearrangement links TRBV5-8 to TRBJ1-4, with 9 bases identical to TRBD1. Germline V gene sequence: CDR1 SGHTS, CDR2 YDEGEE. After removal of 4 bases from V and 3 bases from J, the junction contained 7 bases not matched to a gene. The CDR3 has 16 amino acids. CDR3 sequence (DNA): TGTGCCAGCAGCGCCGGGACAGGGATAGCTAATGAAAAACTGTTTTTT. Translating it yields CASSAGTGIANEKLFF.

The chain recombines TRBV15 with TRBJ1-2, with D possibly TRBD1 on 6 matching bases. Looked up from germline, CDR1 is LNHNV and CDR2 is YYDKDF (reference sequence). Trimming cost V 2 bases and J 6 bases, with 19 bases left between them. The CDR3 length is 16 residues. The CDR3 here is CATSRKKTGHFDGYTF. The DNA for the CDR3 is TGTGCCACCAGCAGAAAGAAGACGGGACACTTCGATGGCTACACCTTC.

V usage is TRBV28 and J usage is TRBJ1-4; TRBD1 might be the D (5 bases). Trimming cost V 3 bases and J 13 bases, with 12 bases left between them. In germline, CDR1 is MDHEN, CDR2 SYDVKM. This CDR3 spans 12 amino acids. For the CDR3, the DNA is TGTGCCAGCAGTTTCCTGGAGGGGAGACTGTTTTTT. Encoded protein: CASSFLEGRLFF. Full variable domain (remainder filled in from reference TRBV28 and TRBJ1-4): DVKVTQSSRYLVKRTGEKVFLECVQDMDHENMFWYRQDPGLGLRLIYFSYDVKMKEKGDIPEGYSVSREKKERFSLILESASTNQTSMYLCASSFLEGRLFFGSGTQLSVL.

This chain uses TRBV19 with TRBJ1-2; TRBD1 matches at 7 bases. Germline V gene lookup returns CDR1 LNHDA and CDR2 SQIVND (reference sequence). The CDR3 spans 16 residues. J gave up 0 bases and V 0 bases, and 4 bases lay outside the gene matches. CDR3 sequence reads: CASSIDGGQTNYGYTF. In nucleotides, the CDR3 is TGTGCCAGTAGTATAGATGGGGGACAGACTAACTATGGCTACACCTTC.

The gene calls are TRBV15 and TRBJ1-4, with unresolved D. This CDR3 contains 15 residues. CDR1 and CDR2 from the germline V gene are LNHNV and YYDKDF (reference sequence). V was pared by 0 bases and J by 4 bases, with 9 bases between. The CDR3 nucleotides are TGTGCCACCAGCAGAGATGCGGTTTTTAATGAAAAACTGTTTTTT. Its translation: CATSRDAVFNEKLFF.

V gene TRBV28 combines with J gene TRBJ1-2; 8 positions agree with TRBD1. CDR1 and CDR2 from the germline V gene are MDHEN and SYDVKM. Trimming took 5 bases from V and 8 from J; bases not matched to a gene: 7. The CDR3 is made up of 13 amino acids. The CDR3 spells CASSLDRAEGYTF. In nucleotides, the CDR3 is TGTGCCAGCAGTCTGGACAGGGCGGAGGGCTACACCTTC.

The CDR3: CASARQGRYSNQPQHF. CDR3 nucleotide sequence: TGTGCCAGTGCCAGACAGGGGCGCTATAGCAATCAGCCCCAGCATTTT. The V gene is TRBV19, the J gene TRBJ1-5; TRBD1 matches at 8 bases. Unmatched junction bases numbered 9, after V lost 8 bases and J lost 0 bases. CDR1 and CDR2 from the germline V gene are LNHDA and SQIVND (reference sequence). The CDR3 covers 16 residues.

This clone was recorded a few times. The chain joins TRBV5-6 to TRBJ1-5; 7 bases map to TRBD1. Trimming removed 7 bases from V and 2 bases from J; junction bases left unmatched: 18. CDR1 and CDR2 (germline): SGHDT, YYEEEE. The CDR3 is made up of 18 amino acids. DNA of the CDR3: TGTGCCAGCCTATCCAAGGTCGACAGGGCGGTGGGCAATCAGCCCCAGCATTTT. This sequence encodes CASLSKVDRAVGNQPQHF. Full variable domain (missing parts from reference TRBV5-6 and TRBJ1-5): DAGVTQSPTHLIKTRGQQVTLRCSPKSGHDTVSWYQQALGQGPQFIFQYYEEEERQRGNFPDRFSGHQFPNYSSELNVNALLLGDSALYLCASLSKVDRAVGNQPQHFGDGTRLSIL.

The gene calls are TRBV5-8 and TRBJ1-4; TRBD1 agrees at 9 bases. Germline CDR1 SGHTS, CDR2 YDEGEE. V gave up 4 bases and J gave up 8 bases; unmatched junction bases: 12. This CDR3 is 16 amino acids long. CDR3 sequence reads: CASSKGQGRWREKLFF. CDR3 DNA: TGTGCCAGCAGCAAGGGACAGGGAAGATGGCGGGAAAAACTGTTTTTT.

CDR3 residues: CASSRTDRNTGELFF. The CDR3 DNA reads as TGTGCCAGCAGCAGAACAGACAGAAACACCGGGGAGCTGTTTTTT. The chain links TRBV5-5 to TRBJ2-2; perhaps TRBD1 as D (5 bases). The CDR3 loop spans 15 amino acids. The germline V and J ends were trimmed by 4 bases and 2 bases, with 12 bases remaining between them. CDR1 is SGHKS and CDR2 is YYEKEE in the germline V gene (reference sequence).

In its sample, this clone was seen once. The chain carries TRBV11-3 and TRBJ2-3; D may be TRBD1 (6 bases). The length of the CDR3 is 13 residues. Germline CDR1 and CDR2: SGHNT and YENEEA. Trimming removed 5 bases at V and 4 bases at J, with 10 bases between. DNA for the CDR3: TGTGCCAGCAGCCGTTCAGGGGCAGATACGCAGTATTTT. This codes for CASSRSGADTQYF. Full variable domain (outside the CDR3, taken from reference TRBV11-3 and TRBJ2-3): EAGVVQSPRYKIIEKKQPVAFWCNPISGHNTLYWYLQNLGQGPELLIRYENEEAVDDSQLPKDRFSAERLKGVDSTLKIQPAELGDSAVYLCASSRSGADTQYFGPGTRLTVL.

CDR3 DNA: TGTGCCAGCAGCCAGGGGAGGGTAACAGATACGCAGTATTTT. Protein product: CASSQGRVTDTQYF. The chain is built from TRBV7-3 and TRBJ2-3; D might be TRBD2 (7 bases). This CDR3 is 14 amino acids long. The V gene lost 5 bases and the J gene lost 3 bases, with 12 bases spanning the gap. CDR1 SGHTA and CDR2 FQGTGA come from the germline V gene.

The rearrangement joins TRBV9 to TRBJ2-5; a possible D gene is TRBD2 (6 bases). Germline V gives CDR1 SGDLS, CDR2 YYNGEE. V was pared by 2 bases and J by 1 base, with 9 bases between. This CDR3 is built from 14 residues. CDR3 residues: CASSVMGGQETQYF. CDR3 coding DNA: TGTGCCAGCAGCGTGATGGGGGGCCAAGAGACCCAGTACTTC.

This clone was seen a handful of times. CDR3 protein: CASSFDRGPSDTQYF. The DNA for the CDR3 is TGTGCCAGCAGCTTCGACAGGGGGCCATCAGATACGCAGTATTTT. This sequence joins TRBV7-2 and TRBJ2-3, with TRBD1 matching 10 bases. CDR1 SGHTA and CDR2 FQGNSA come from the germline V gene. The CDR3 has 15 residues. V trimming: 3 bases; J trimming: 4 bases; junction bases outside the gene matches: 4.

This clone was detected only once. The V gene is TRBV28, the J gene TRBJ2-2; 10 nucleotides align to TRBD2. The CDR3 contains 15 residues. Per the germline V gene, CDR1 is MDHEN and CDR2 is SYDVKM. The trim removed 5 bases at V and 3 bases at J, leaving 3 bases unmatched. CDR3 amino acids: CASSLAGVDTGELFF. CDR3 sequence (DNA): TGTGCCAGCAGTCTAGCGGGAGTGGACACCGGGGAGCTGTTTTTT.

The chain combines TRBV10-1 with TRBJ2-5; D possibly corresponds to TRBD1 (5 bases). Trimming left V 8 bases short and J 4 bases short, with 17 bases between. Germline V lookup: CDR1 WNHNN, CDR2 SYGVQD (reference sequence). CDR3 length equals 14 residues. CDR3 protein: CASLVYRTGETQYF. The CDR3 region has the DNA TGCGCCAGCCTGGTCTACAGGACGGGAGAGACCCAGTACTTC.

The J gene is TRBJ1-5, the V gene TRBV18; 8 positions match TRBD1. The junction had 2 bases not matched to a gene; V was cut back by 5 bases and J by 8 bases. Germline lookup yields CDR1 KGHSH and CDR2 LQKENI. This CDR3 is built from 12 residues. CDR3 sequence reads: CASSLQGEPQHF. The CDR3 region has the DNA TGTGCCAGCTCATTACAGGGGGAGCCCCAGCATTTT. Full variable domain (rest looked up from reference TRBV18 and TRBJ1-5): NAGVMQNPRHLVRRRGQEARLRCSPMKGHSHVYWYRQLPEEGLKFMVYLQKENIIDESGMPKERFSAEFPKEGPSILRIQQVVRGDSAAYFCASSLQGEPQHFGDGTRLSIL.

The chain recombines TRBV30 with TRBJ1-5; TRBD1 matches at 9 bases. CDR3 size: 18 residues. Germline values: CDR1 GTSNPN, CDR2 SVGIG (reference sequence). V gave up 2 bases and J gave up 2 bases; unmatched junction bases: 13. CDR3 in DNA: TGTGCCTGGAGTTCGGTCGGGACAGGGCTTTGGGGCAATCAGCCCCAGCATTTT. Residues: CAWSSVGTGLWGNQPQHF.

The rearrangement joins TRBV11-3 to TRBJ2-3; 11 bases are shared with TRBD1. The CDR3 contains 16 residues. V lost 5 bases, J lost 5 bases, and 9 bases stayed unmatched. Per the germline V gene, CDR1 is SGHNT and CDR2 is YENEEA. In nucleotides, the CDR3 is TGTGCCAGCAGCACTGGACAGGGGGCGCCACAAGATACGCAGTATTTT. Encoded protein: CASSTGQGAPQDTQYF.

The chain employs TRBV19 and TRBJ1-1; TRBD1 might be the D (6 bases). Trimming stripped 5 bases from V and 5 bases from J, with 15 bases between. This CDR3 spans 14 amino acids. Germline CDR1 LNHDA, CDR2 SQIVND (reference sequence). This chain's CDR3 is CASSPRAGDTEAFF. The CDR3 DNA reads TGTGCCAGTAGTCCCCGGGCAGGGGATACTGAAGCTTTCTTT.

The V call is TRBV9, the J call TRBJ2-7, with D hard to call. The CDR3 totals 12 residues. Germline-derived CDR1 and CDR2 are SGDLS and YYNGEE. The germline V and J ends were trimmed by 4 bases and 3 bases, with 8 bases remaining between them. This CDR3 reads CASSHNGYEQYF. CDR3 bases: TGTGCCAGCAGCCACAATGGCTACGAGCAGTACTTC.

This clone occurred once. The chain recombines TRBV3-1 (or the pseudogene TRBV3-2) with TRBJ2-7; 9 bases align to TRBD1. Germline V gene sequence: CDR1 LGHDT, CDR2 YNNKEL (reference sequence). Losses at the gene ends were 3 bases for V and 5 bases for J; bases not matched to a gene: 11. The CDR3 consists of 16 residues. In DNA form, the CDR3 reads TGTGCCAGCAGCCAGGAACTAGGGACAGGGCTGGACGAGCAGTACTTC. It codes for CASSQELGTGLDEQYF.

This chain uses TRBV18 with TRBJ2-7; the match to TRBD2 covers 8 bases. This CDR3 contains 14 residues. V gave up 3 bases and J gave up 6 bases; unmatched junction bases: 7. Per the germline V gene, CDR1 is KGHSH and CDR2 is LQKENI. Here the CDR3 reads CASSPSGTRPEQYF. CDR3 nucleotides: TGTGCCAGCTCACCGTCCGGGACTAGGCCCGAGCAGTACTTC.

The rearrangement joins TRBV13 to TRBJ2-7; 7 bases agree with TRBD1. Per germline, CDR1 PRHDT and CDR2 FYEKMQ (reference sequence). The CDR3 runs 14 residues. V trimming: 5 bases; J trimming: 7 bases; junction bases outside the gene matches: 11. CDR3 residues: CASSKTGPGREQYF. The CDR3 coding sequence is TGTGCCAGCAGCAAGACAGGGCCGGGCAGGGAGCAGTACTTC.

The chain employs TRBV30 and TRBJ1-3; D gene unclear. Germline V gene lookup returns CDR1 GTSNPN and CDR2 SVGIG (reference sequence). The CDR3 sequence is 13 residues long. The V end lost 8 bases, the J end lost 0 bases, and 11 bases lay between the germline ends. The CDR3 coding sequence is TGTGCCGCCTCAAAGAGCTCTGGAAACACCATATATTTT. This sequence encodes CAASKSSGNTIYF.

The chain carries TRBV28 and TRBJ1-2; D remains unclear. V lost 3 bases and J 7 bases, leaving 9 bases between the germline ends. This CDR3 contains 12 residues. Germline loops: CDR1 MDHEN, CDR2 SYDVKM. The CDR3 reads CASSLSVVGYTF. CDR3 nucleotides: TGTGCCAGCAGTTTGTCTGTAGTTGGCTACACCTTC.

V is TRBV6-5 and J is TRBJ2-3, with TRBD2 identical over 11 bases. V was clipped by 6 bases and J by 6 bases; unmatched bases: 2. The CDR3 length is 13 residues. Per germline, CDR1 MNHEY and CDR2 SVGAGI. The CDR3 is CASRSSGGDTQYF. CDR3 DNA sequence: TGTGCCAGCAGATCTAGCGGGGGGGATACGCAGTATTTT.